The 26 T cell receptor beta chains in this list originate from one sample, sequenced in a study of OX40 agonist ivuxolimab in advanced cancers. TCRdb's copy holds only in-frame clones and misses some; the assay was immunoSEQ multiplex PCR. Found here are some 95,000 clones, approximately 85% of them singletons; the top ten hold 3% to 4%. The source was CD4+ or CD8+ T cells sorted from blood, collected in a trial of the OX40 agonist ivuxolimab. Source of these receptors: an adult with an advanced solid tumor such as melanoma, head and neck, liver or kidney cancer.

The chain recombines TRBV30 with TRBJ2-1; D uncertain. Trimming pared 7 bases from V and 0 bases from J, leaving 16 bases between. The CDR3 runs to 15 residues. Germline lookup yields CDR1 GTSNPN and CDR2 SVGIG (reference sequence). The CDR3 region is CASFGVKSSYNEQFF. In DNA, the CDR3 is TGTGCCTCATTTGGGGTAAAAAGCTCCTACAATGAGCAGTTCTTC.

This chain uses TRBV7-8 with TRBJ2-1, with 10 bases lining up with TRBD2. CDR1 is SGHVS and CDR2 is FQNEAQ in the germline V gene. CDR3 size: 17 residues. V lost 5 bases to trimming and J lost 4 bases; unmatched junction nucleotides: 11. The CDR3 nucleotides are TGTGCCAGCAGCGCCCGATTCGGGACTAGCGTTTACAATGAGCAGTTCTTC. Translated: CASSARFGTSVYNEQFF.

J is TRBJ2-3 and V is TRBV6-5; 9 bases align to TRBD2. CDR3 length: 14 amino acids. Trimming removed 7 bases from V and 2 bases from J; junction bases left unmatched: 4. CDR1 MNHEY and CDR2 SVGAGI come from the germline V gene. CDR3 loop: CASTRTSDTDTQYF. The CDR3 nucleotides read TGTGCCAGCACCAGGACTAGCGACACAGATACGCAGTATTTT.

In DNA, the CDR3 is TGTGCCAGCATCACGGGCCCATTATCAGGACAGCCCTACGAGCAGTACTTC. The encoded protein is CASITGPLSGQPYEQYF. The rearrangement links TRBV2 to TRBJ2-7, with D tentatively TRBD1 (6 bases). There are 17 residues in the CDR3. V shed 7 bases and J shed 2 bases, with 24 bases lying between them. The V gene's germline CDR1 is SNHLY and CDR2 FYNNEI.

This clone was observed a handful of times. The same CDR3 can be traced to other DNA sequences in this sample. The chain uses TRBV7-2 and TRBJ2-3, with 9 positions matching TRBD1. V lost 4 bases and J lost 2; bases outside the gene matches: 4. The CDR3 has 15 residues. The germline V gene encodes CDR1 SGHTA and CDR2 FQGNSA. CDR3: CASSYDRGATDTQYF. The CDR3 DNA sequence: TGTGCCAGCAGCTACGACAGGGGGGCCACAGATACGCAGTATTTT.

The V and J genes are TRBV11-2 and TRBJ1-5; possible D gene TRBD1, 5 bases. Germline values: CDR1 SGHAT, CDR2 FQNNGV. V gave up 3 bases and J gave up 1 base, with 10 bases separating them. This CDR3 is 15 amino acids long. In nucleotides, the CDR3 is TGTGCCAGCAGCTTTGAATCAGGGAGCAATCAGCCCCAGCATTTT. This encodes CASSFESGSNQPQHF.

The rearrangement links TRBV28 to TRBJ1-5, with D possibly being TRBD1 (5 bases). V gave up 7 bases and J gave up 7 bases, with 11 bases separating them. Germline V gives CDR1 MDHEN, CDR2 SYDVKM. The CDR3 sequence is 12 residues long. Here the CDR3 DNA reads TGTGCCAGCAACCAGGGTGACCAGCCCCAGCATTTT. Translating it yields CASNQGDQPQHF.

V gene TRBV30 combines with J gene TRBJ1-3; 9 bases align to TRBD1. From germline, CDR1 is GTSNPN and CDR2 SVGIG (reference sequence). V shed 7 bases, J shed 8 bases, and the junction held 9 bases outside the gene matches. The CDR3 extends over 13 amino acids. CDR3 sequence (DNA): TGTGCCTCTACGACAGGGGGATTTTACACCATATATTTT. This sequence encodes CASTTGGFYTIYF.

The V and J genes are TRBV9 and TRBJ2-7; the D call may be TRBD1 or TRBD2 (6 bases each). The V gene's germline CDR1 is SGDLS and CDR2 YYNGEE. V lost 6 bases and J 5 bases, leaving 18 bases between the germline ends. This CDR3 is 14 amino acids long. CDR3: CASIGLQGLDEQYF. The DNA of the CDR3 is TGTGCCAGCATCGGTCTACAGGGACTCGACGAGCAGTACTTC.

The V and J genes are TRBV6-5 and TRBJ2-3; D not resolved. The CDR3 loop spans 12 amino acids. V lost 5 bases, J lost 5 bases, and 8 bases lay in between. The germline CDR1 and CDR2 sequences are MNHEY and SVGAGI. The CDR3 DNA sequence: TGTGCCAGCAGTCCCTTTGGAGATACGCAGTATTTT. It translates to CASSPFGDTQYF.

The chain is built from TRBV7-9 and TRBJ2-7; D is undetermined. The germline V gene encodes CDR1 SEHNR and CDR2 FQNEAQ (reference sequence). The CDR3 loop spans 14 amino acids. V was pared by 5 bases and J by 3 bases, with 14 bases between. The chain's CDR3 is CASSPRASDYEQYF. CDR3 nucleotides: TGTGCCAGCAGCCCTCGGGCTTCCGACTACGAGCAGTACTTC.

The count of this clone is one. The chain carries TRBV27 and TRBJ2-7, with D uncertain. Trimming stripped 3 bases from V and 3 bases from J, with 12 bases between. The germline gives CDR1 MNHEY, CDR2 SMNVEV (reference sequence). CDR3 length equals 14 residues. The CDR3 DNA sequence: TGTGCCAGCAGTTTCCTCAACATCCTCTACGAGCAGTACTTC. The encoded protein is CASSFLNILYEQYF.

The table lists this clone with a few counts. The chain has TRBV4-1 and TRBJ1-2, with a weak D call TRBD1 (5 bases). V was clipped by 3 bases and J by 7 bases, with 18 bases between them. This CDR3 has 15 residues. Germline V gene data show CDR1 as MGHRA and CDR2 as YSYEKL. The CDR3 coding sequence is TGCGCCAGCAGCCACGTAGGGACGGGACGGTCTGGCTACACCTTC. This gives the protein CASSHVGTGRSGYTF.

This clone occurred a few times. The V call is TRBV5-6, the J call TRBJ2-1; D unclear. V lost 2 bases and J lost 6, with 15 bases in between. The V gene's germline CDR1 is SGHDT and CDR2 YYEEEE. This CDR3 spans 15 amino acids. The CDR3 here is CASSLPPTASNEQFF. Here the CDR3 DNA reads TGTGCCAGCAGCTTACCCCCAACCGCTAGCAATGAGCAGTTCTTC.

The chain joins TRBV13 to TRBJ2-3; D may match TRBD1 or TRBD2 (5 bases each). The CDR3 totals 17 residues. V lost 0 bases, J lost 3 bases, and 16 bases lay in between. CDR1 and CDR2 (germline): PRHDT, FYEKMQ (reference sequence). The CDR3 loop is CASSLGTSGWGTDTQYF. The CDR3 DNA is TGTGCCAGCAGCTTAGGGACATCCGGGTGGGGGACAGATACGCAGTATTTT.

The chain is built from TRBV2 and TRBJ2-7, with unresolved D. Trimming stripped 4 bases from V and 2 bases from J, with 9 bases between. The CDR3 extends over 13 amino acids. Germline values: CDR1 SNHLY, CDR2 FYNNEI. The CDR3 loop is CASSGAWPYEQYF. CDR3 nucleotide sequence: TGTGCCAGCAGTGGAGCGTGGCCCTACGAGCAGTACTTC.

This clone was observed once. The chain employs TRBV11-2 and TRBJ2-3; no clear D. V was shortened by 3 bases and J by 4 bases, with 17 bases between the two germline ends. This CDR3 contains 16 residues. Germline CDR1 is SGHAT and CDR2 is FQNNGV. CDR3 in amino acids: CASSFGGPNTADTQYF. In nucleotides, the CDR3 is TGTGCCAGCAGCTTTGGCGGACCAAACACGGCAGATACGCAGTATTTT.

This clone occurred once. The CDR3: CASNAGLSSYNEQFF. The CDR3 region has the DNA TGTGCCAGTAACGCGGGGCTTAGCTCCTACAATGAGCAGTTCTTC. The J gene is TRBJ2-1, the V gene TRBV19; a weak D match, TRBD2 (6 bases). V was shortened by 7 bases and J by 0 bases, with 13 bases between the two germline ends. The CDR3 covers 15 residues. Germline CDR1 and CDR2: LNHDA and SQIVND (reference sequence).

The chain uses TRBV14 and TRBJ1-3, with D maybe TRBD1 (6 bases). The germline gives CDR1 SGHDN, CDR2 FVKESK. The CDR3 runs to 14 residues. Deletions cut 4 bases from V and 3 bases from J, with 10 bases between. CDR3: CASSPTGFGNTIYF. Here the CDR3 DNA reads TGTGCCAGCAGCCCCACAGGGTTTGGAAACACCATATATTTT.

Note on this clone: One end of the junction varies from germline; a read error may be responsible. The chain uses TRBV7-7 and TRBJ2-5; D perhaps matches TRBD2 (5 bases). Looked up from germline, CDR1 is SSHAT and CDR2 is FNYEAQ (reference sequence). This CDR3 region has 14 residues. The CDR3 region is CASSPRTVQETQYF. CDR3 nucleotide sequence: TGTGCTAGCAGCCCTAGGACTGTCCAAGAGACCCAGTACTTC.

This chain links TRBV7-6 with TRBJ1-4; D perhaps matches TRBD1 (5 bases). The CDR3 runs to 16 residues. Per the germline V gene, CDR1 is SGHVS and CDR2 is FNYEAQ. V was trimmed by 2 bases and J by 7 bases, leaving 17 bases between them. The CDR3 DNA reads TGTGCCAGCAGCTTAAGGTCCTCCCACGGGGGTGAAAAACTGTTTTTT. It specifies CASSLRSSHGGEKLFF.

V and J are TRBV9 and TRBJ2-3; TRBD2 might be the D (5 bases). Trimming stripped 0 bases from V and 5 bases from J, with 13 bases between. CDR1 is SGDLS, CDR2 YYNGEE, per germline. The CDR3 spans 15 residues. CDR3 loop: CASSVGSGTGDTQYF. The DNA of the CDR3 is TGTGCCAGCAGCGTAGGGTCGGGAACGGGAGATACGCAGTATTTT. Looking up the rest from reference TRBV9 and TRBJ2-3 gives the full variable domain: DSGVTQTPKHLITATGQRVTLRCSPRSGDLSVYWYQQSLDQGLQFLIQYYNGEERAKGNILERFSAQQFPDLHSELNLSSLELGDSALYFCASSVGSGTGDTQYFGPGTRLTVL.

The chain combines TRBV27 with TRBJ2-5; D not certain. V was pared by 6 bases and J by 5 bases, with 13 bases between. Germline loops: CDR1 MNHEY, CDR2 SMNVEV (reference sequence). This CDR3 has 13 residues. For the CDR3, the DNA is TGTGCCAGCAGCTTCGGGCTCTCGGAGACCCAGTACTTC. Translating it yields CASSFGLSETQYF.

The chain carries TRBV7-8 and TRBJ2-3, with D possibly matching TRBD2 (7 bases). Germline V gene sequence: CDR1 SGHVS, CDR2 FQNEAQ. The CDR3 has 16 residues. V was clipped by 4 bases and J by 3 bases, with 17 bases between them. CDR3 DNA: TGTGCCAGCAGCTCCGCCTGGAGGGGGGGGACAGATACGCAGTATTTT. It is translated as CASSSAWRGGTDTQYF.

The chain recombines TRBV7-9 with TRBJ2-1; 8 positions match TRBD2. Looked up from germline, CDR1 is SEHNR and CDR2 is FQNEAQ (reference sequence). CDR3 length: 14 residues. After removal of 4 bases from V and 6 bases from J, the junction contained 5 bases not matched to a gene. CDR3 residues: CASSSPGGANEQFF. As DNA, the CDR3 is TGTGCCAGCAGCTCCCCGGGAGGGGCCAATGAGCAGTTCTTC.

This clone was detected a few times. This chain uses TRBV6-1 with TRBJ1-2; perhaps TRBD1 as D (6 bases). From germline, CDR1 is MNHNS and CDR2 SASEGT. The V end lost 2 bases, the J end lost 5 bases, and 15 bases lay between the germline ends. The CDR3 has 15 residues. CDR3 sequence (DNA): TGTGCCAGCAGTGAATGGTCAGGGGCTTCATATGGCTACACCTTC. This encodes CASSEWSGASYGYTF.